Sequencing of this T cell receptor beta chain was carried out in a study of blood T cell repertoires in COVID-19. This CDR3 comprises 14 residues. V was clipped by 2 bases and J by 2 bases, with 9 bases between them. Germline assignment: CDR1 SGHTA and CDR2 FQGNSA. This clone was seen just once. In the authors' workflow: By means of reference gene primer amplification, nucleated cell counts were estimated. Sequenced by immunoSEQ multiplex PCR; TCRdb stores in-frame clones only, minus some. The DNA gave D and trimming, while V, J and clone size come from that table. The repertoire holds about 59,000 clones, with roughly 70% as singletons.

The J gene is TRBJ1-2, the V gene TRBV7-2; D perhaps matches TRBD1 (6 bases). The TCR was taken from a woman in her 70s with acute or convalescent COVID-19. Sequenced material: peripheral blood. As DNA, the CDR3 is TGTGCCAGCAGCTTAATGCAGGGGAACTATGGCTACACCTTC. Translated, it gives CASSLMQGNYGYTF.